Given below is one T cell receptor beta chain in context. Its target is unknown. Other autoimmune disease, uncontrolled infection, pregnancy and lactation led to exclusion. The data originate from a study of Graves' ophthalmopathy and Graves' hyperthyroidism. Germline V lookup: CDR1 SQVTM, CDR2 ANQGSEA. V was shortened by 8 bases and J by 1 base, with 9 bases between the two germline ends. There are 11 residues in the CDR3. TCR beta CDR3 regions were amplified from RNA transcripts. HTBI primers were used in a first-round RT-PCR, which preceded a second-round multiplex PCR. TCRdb recomputed calls from the multiplex PCR reads with MiXCR, one row per CDR3 protein. The sample has 600,000 to 700,000 distinct CDR3 sequences, over 40% seen once. Study-wide results and caveats: Discrimination between ophthalmopathy and stable hyperthyroidism by a 13-signature model showed about 88% sensitivity and 65% to 84% specificity. This model predicted ophthalmopathy progression (sensitivity 60% to 71%, specificity approximately 77%).

The receptor's source is an adult man with Graves' ophthalmopathy. Specimen: peripheral blood. The chain has TRBV29-1 and TRBJ2-7; D is uncertain. The CDR3 sequence: CSLSPSYEQYF. The CDR3 region has the DNA TGCAGCTTATCCCCATCCTACGAGCAGTACTTC.